This T cell receptor (beta chain) derives from a study of shared clonotypes between healthy human individuals (dated by TCRdb to 2018 to 2020). In terms of the full investigation: The cohort included a few men and a couple of women between 18 and 49 years of age. For each donor, three plates each were used for CD4 naive and CD4 memory, two plates were used for CD8 naive, and one plate was used for CD8 memory. The study deeply sequenced blood TCR repertoires of five healthy adults to estimate repertoire size and the extent of clonotype sharing between individuals. To increase sequencing depth and limit assay-specific biases, different laboratories used diverse techniques to prepare libraries and sequence TCR repertoires. Per donor, leukapheresis produced somewhere between about 0.94 and 9.5 billion PBMCs.

CD8 naive samples consisted of CD45RO-negative cells that were positively selected for CCR7, yielding a CD45RA+CCR7+ population without TemRA cells. Healthy HIV-negative adults with no recently reported acute infections or vaccinations were included as donors. All donors were Caucasian adults living in Nashville, Tennessee, USA. Blood was collected by leukapheresis, and PBMCs were isolated by Ficoll-Histopaque density gradient centrifugation and then cryopreserved in liquid nitrogen vapor phase. Analytical flow cytometry was used to check the purity and quantity of every magnetically sorted T cell population. From each sorted fraction, genomic DNA was isolated and quantified by UV absorbance on a Nanodrop 2000c. The V end gives up 5 bases and the J end 0 bases, leaving 7 bases in the junction not matched to a gene. The germline V gene (reference sequence) yields MNHEY for CDR1 and SMNVEV for CDR2. The cysteine opens and the phenylalanine closes a CDR3 of 15 amino acids. Only the CDR3 DNA is retained, 45 bases long and in frame from the first base.

TCR CDR3 regions were amplified from genomic DNA by multiplex PCR using the deep immunoSEQ assay. Genomic DNA extracted from each cell subset was distributed evenly over all wells of several immunoSEQ 96-well plates, and each plate served as one replicate. For sorted subsets, each replicate PCR was loaded with approximately 190 ng genomic DNA, equivalent to 32,000 or so T cell genomes. Purified libraries were quantified with a Qubit 3.0 fluorometer, sized on a Bioanalyzer 2100, and re-quantified with the KAPA Library Quantification kit. Every immunoSEQ 96-well plate was sequenced on a separate single-read 150-cycle Illumina NextSeq 550 flow cell. The authors' analysis ran thus. Because only junctional sequences without quality scores were contained in the immunoSEQ output, filtering matching that applied to full-length reads could not be performed. To assign V/J genes and CDR3, sequences were annotated against IMGT germline references using PyIR, a Python wrapper for IgBLAST v1.9. Reads with weak V/J assignments (E-value above 1e-6), missing CDR3, stop codons, out-of-frame junctions, or ambiguous translated residues were removed. A V3J clonotype was defined by an identical inferred V gene, J gene, and CDR3 amino acid sequence. Percentage overlap between repertoires was calculated by dividing the number of shared unique clonotypes by the size of the smaller repertoire. RTK rarefaction, the Chao1 estimator, and Recon v2.1 estimates of unobserved clonotypes were used to assess repertoire richness. For all TCRbeta clonotypes obtained by the gDNA method from a few donors, generation probabilities were computed with OLGA. Entries here come from immuneACCESS through TCRdb and include only in-frame sequences with V and J called. Some clones fail to appear in such tables; in the studies checked, an unresolved V gene covers under half of the shortfall, and the cause of the remainder is unknown. D and trimming come from the DNA, and the V and J calls and clone size come from that table. The sample table records roughly 2,000,000 clones; around 93% of these occur just once. Clones ranked in the top ten supply under 2% of the sample.

On this clone itself: Its target antigen remains unknown. No much larger clonotype is one base removed from it; base qualities were not supplied.

Beyond this particular receptor, the publication reports: Sharing across several donors was observed for around 4.8% of naive CD4, over 3% of naive CD8, about 2.3% of memory CD4, and around 0.44% of memory CD8 clonotypes. Even with the large sequencing depth, rarefaction of the sorted-subset datasets indicated that sequencing was incomplete. Only blood was sampled, and tissue TCR repertoires likely differ from those in blood. Naive subsets generally had larger estimated clonotype richness than memory subsets. Pairwise subsampling led to the expectation that sequencing depth would affect the degree of clonotype sharing among donors. Compared with non-shared clonotypes, clonotypes shared by all four sorted-subset donors had higher generation probabilities. Because the study included a small number of donors, the genetic and exposure-history diversity represented was limited.

What was sequenced was naive CD8+ T cells from PBMCs. This sample's cell subset or site label indicates: CD45RA+CCR7+. The chain links TRBV27 with TRBJ2-7; TRBD2 lines up with 7 middle nucleotides. The receptor comes from a man aged 18 to 30 in good health. Some clones in this sample may be carry-over from other donors' samples. The DNA sequence is TGTGCCAGCAGTGCCTCTGGGGGGGGCTCCTACGAGCAGTACTTC. Its protein reads: CASSASGGGSYEQYF.